Sequencing of this T cell receptor beta chain was carried out in a study of beta chain features in type 1 diabetes. Whole-study results and caveats: For Type 1 diabetes patients, all four CD4+ subsets carried TCRB CDR3s that were moderately but significantly shorter.

The isolated RNA, all of it, was reverse transcribed, so expressed TCRB transcripts were what got sequenced. Sequencing used immunoSEQ multiplex PCR; TCRdb keeps in-frame clones, though not all of them. The repertoire consists of tens of thousands of clones, with 49% occurring once and the leading ten covering 0.7%. This clone was detected a few times. Its antigen is currently unknown. The specimen sequenced was central memory CD4+ T cells from blood. This receptor was obtained from a man aged 25 to 45 with type 1 diabetes.

The DNA for the CDR3 is TGTGCCAGCAGCTATTCGGGACTAGCGGGAAATGAGCAGTTCTTC. Amino acid sequence: CASSYSGLAGNEQFF. The rearrangement uses TRBV13 and TRBJ2-1; 13 nucleotides agree with TRBD2. The CDR3 is 15 amino acids. Germline loops: CDR1 PRHDT, CDR2 FYEKMQ (reference sequence). Germline trimming cut 4 bases from V and 7 bases from J; bases unmatched to any gene: 4.